What follows are 25 T cell receptor beta chains derived from one specimen sequenced in a study of blood T cell repertoires in COVID-19 (dated by TCRdb to 2020 to 2022). The library was obtained by the immunoSEQ multiplex PCR assay. The source is immuneACCESS, and TCRdb retained only in-frame sequences with V and J called. Part of the clones is not carried over; for the studies checked, unresolved V genes explain less than half of this, and the remainder is unexplained. For this sample there are under 500,000 clones; 85% to 90% appear just once. Around 1.1% of the sample goes to the ten largest clones. The sample taken for sequencing was PBMCs or T cells enriched from blood (not recorded which). These receptors were obtained from a man aged 30 to 45 who had recovered from COVID-19.

This rearrangement joins TRBV6-5 to TRBJ2-3; a possible D gene is TRBD1 (7 bases). The CDR3 has 14 amino acids. In germline, CDR1 is MNHEY, CDR2 SVGAGI. Trimming left V 11 bases short and J 3 bases short, with 18 bases between. The CDR3 here is CAAAVEGATDTQYF. The CDR3 bases are TGTGCCGCAGCAGTGGAGGGGGCTACAGATACGCAGTATTTT.

The chain joins TRBV24-1 to TRBJ1-1, with a weak D call TRBD1 (6 bases). Between the trimmed V and J ends, which lost 6 bases and 5 bases, there was a span of 12 bases. CDR1 and CDR2 (germline): KGHDR, SFDVKD. CDR3 size: 13 residues. The CDR3 DNA is TGTGCCACCAGTCAGGGGAGTGTTACTGAAGCTTTCTTT. This encodes CATSQGSVTEAFF.

The chain has TRBV24-1 and TRBJ2-3; 10 bases fit TRBD2. This CDR3 region has 16 residues. Germline trimming cut 3 bases from V and 5 bases from J; bases unmatched to any gene: 7. Germline values: CDR1 KGHDR, CDR2 SFDVKD. CDR3 amino acids: CATSDPSGGGIDTQYF. The DNA of the CDR3 is TGTGCCACCAGTGATCCCAGCGGGGGGGGGATAGATACGCAGTATTTT.

The CDR3 protein is CASSVHRGMNTEAFF. CDR3 sequence (DNA): TGTGCCAGCAGCGTACACCGGGGAATGAACACTGAAGCTTTCTTT. The gene calls are TRBV9 and TRBJ1-1, with D hard to call. CDR3 length: 15 residues. V lost 1 base and J lost 0, with 10 bases in between. Germline CDR1 and CDR2: SGDLS and YYNGEE.

V usage is TRBV30 and J usage is TRBJ2-1; the D gene is possibly TRBD1 (6 bases). Germline assignment: CDR1 GTSNPN and CDR2 SVGIG (reference sequence). V shed 0 bases and J shed 9 bases, with 9 bases lying between them. This CDR3 is 12 amino acids long. The DNA for the CDR3 is TGTGCCTGGAGTGTAGGGGGTAGTGAGCAGTTCTTC. Its translation: CAWSVGGSEQFF.

The genes are TRBV6-5 and TRBJ1-1; TRBD1 is a possible D gene (5 bases). Trimming left V 7 bases short and J 4 bases short, with 19 bases between. The CDR3 loop spans 15 amino acids. From germline, CDR1 is MNHEY and CDR2 SVGAGI. The CDR3 region has the DNA TGTGCCAGCATAGAAATGATGGGGCTGGCCACTGAAGCTTTCTTT. Translating it yields CASIEMMGLATEAFF.

The chain combines TRBV7-9 with TRBJ1-2; D perhaps matches TRBD1 (5 bases). The CDR3 has 14 residues. Germline V gene lookup returns CDR1 SEHNR and CDR2 FQNEAQ (reference sequence). Trimming stripped 4 bases from V and 2 bases from J, with 11 bases between. The CDR3 DNA is TGTGCCAGCAGCTACACTCCAGGGAACTATGGCTACACCTTC. Protein: CASSYTPGNYGYTF.

Concerning this clone itself: The sample holds other DNA sequences that translate to the same CDR3. The chain is built from TRBV11-2 and TRBJ2-5; tentatively, D is TRBD2 (6 bases). The ends were cut back, 3 bases at V and 2 bases at J, with 7 bases in the middle. The CDR3 is made up of 13 amino acids. Germline-derived CDR1 and CDR2 are SGHAT and FQNNGV. DNA for the CDR3: TGTGCCAGCAGCTTCGGGGGACAAGAGACCCAGTACTTC. Translated, it gives CASSFGGQETQYF.

V and J are TRBV6-6 and TRBJ1-1, with D possibly matching TRBD1 (5 bases). The germline V gene encodes CDR1 MNHNY and CDR2 SVGAGI (reference sequence). CDR3 length: 12 residues. Trimming left V 2 bases short and J 7 bases short, with 8 bases between. This CDR3 reads CASSYPQGEAFF. The DNA for the CDR3 is TGTGCCAGCAGTTACCCTCAGGGTGAAGCTTTCTTT.

V is TRBV27 and J is TRBJ2-2, with D perhaps TRBD2 (6 bases). This CDR3 has 19 residues. Trimming cost V 6 bases and J 1 base, with 24 bases left between them. The germline gives CDR1 MNHEY, CDR2 SMNVEV (reference sequence). CDR3 in DNA: TGTGCCAGCAGATTGTATGGGGACTCTCAAGTTGGGAACACCGGGGAGCTGTTTTTT. Translating gives CASRLYGDSQVGNTGELFF.

CDR3 protein: CASSGGRGGYGYTF. CDR3 coding DNA: TGTGCCAGCAGTGGCGGACGGGGGGGCTATGGCTACACCTTC. The V call is TRBV27, the J call TRBJ1-2; TRBD1 is a possible D gene (5 bases). Trimming left V 5 bases short and J 4 bases short, with 14 bases between. CDR3 length equals 14 residues. CDR1 is MNHEY, CDR2 SMNVEV, per germline (reference sequence).

V and J are TRBV19 and TRBJ1-2; no reliable D call. CDR1 is LNHDA and CDR2 is SQIVND in the germline V gene (reference sequence). The CDR3 loop spans 13 amino acids. Trimming removed 8 bases at V and 4 bases at J, with 14 bases between. The CDR3 protein is CASERGMSYGYTF. DNA for the CDR3: TGTGCCAGTGAGCGAGGCATGAGCTATGGCTACACCTTC.

The chain couples TRBV12-3 or TRBV12-4 to TRBJ2-1; 10 bases are shared with TRBD2. J gave up 10 bases and V 4 bases, and 4 bases lay outside the gene matches. The CDR3 loop spans 13 amino acids. This CDR3 reads CASSSQLAGEQFF. The CDR3 region has the DNA TGTGCCAGCAGTTCACAACTAGCGGGAGAGCAGTTCTTC.

The chain has TRBV28 and TRBJ1-2; no reliable D call. This CDR3 region has 14 residues. Germline values: CDR1 MDHEN, CDR2 SYDVKM. V lost 4 bases and J 5 bases, leaving 14 bases between the germline ends. The CDR3 DNA reads TGTGCCAGCAGTTCTGGGCCCGACGATTATGGCTACACCTTC. This gives the protein CASSSGPDDYGYTF.

Only one count was recorded for this clone. This chain links TRBV5-1 with TRBJ2-7; 10 nucleotides line up with TRBD2. In germline, CDR1 is SGHRS, CDR2 YFSETQ. V was pared by 0 bases and J by 1 base, with 4 bases of the junction left unmatched. CDR3 length: 16 amino acids. CDR3 region: CASSLGTSGISYEQYF. CDR3 coding DNA: TGCGCCAGCAGCTTGGGTACTAGCGGGATATCCTACGAGCAGTACTTC.

The chain recombines TRBV7-9 with TRBJ1-1; 9 nucleotides align to TRBD1. The CDR3 extends over 13 amino acids. V shed 4 bases, J shed 4 bases, and the junction held 1 base outside the gene matches. From germline, CDR1 is SEHNR and CDR2 FQNEAQ (reference sequence). The CDR3 sequence: CASSSQGATEAFF. The CDR3 nucleotides read TGTGCCAGCAGCTCACAGGGGGCCACTGAAGCTTTCTTT.

V usage is TRBV19 and J usage is TRBJ2-7; 13 bases fit TRBD2. Germline values: CDR1 LNHDA, CDR2 SQIVND (reference sequence). The ends lost 5 bases at V and 6 bases at J; junction bases unmatched: 7. The CDR3 runs to 15 residues. The CDR3 loop is CASSPLGLAGSEQYF. CDR3 nucleotides: TGTGCCAGTAGTCCACTGGGACTAGCGGGAAGCGAGCAGTACTTC.

In this sample, this clone turned up once. This chain connects TRBV19 to TRBJ2-1; 7 bases align to TRBD2. Germline CDR1 LNHDA, CDR2 SQIVND (reference sequence). The CDR3 consists of 16 residues. V gave up 1 base and J gave up 9 bases; unmatched junction bases: 12. CDR3 coding DNA: TGTGCCAGTAGTATAGCGATAGCGGGTCCACGCGGTGAGCAGTTCTTC. This gives the protein CASSIAIAGPRGEQFF.

The V call is TRBV6-1, the J call TRBJ1-1, with 8 bases identical to TRBD1. Germline lookup yields CDR1 MNHNS and CDR2 SASEGT. With V trimmed by 3 bases and J by 3 bases, 3 bases remained unmatched. This CDR3 is 14 amino acids long. This chain's CDR3 is CASSEQGADTEAFF. CDR3 coding DNA: TGTGCCAGCAGTGAGCAGGGGGCGGACACTGAAGCTTTCTTT.

J is TRBJ1-2 and V is TRBV30; 9 bases map to TRBD1. The CDR3 has 15 residues. Germline loops: CDR1 GTSNPN, CDR2 SVGIG (reference sequence). V shed 2 bases, J shed 2 bases, and the junction held 6 bases outside the gene matches. The CDR3 here is CAWSSPGTGNYGYTF. The CDR3 region has the DNA TGTGCCTGGAGTTCCCCCGGGACAGGGAACTATGGCTACACCTTC.

The chain employs TRBV19 and TRBJ2-3; tentative D call: TRBD2 (7 bases). This CDR3 contains 15 residues. Germline CDR1 LNHDA, CDR2 SQIVND (reference sequence). V shed 5 bases and J shed 2 bases, with 14 bases lying between them. DNA for the CDR3: TGTGCCAGTAGTTTAAGGGGGGGAACCACAGATACGCAGTATTTT. Translation: CASSLRGGTTDTQYF.

The chain carries TRBV7-9 and TRBJ2-5; 7 bases map to TRBD2. This CDR3 spans 16 amino acids. V shed 2 bases and J 5 bases; nucleotides not matched to a gene: 11. From germline, CDR1 is SEHNR and CDR2 FQNEAQ (reference sequence). This CDR3 is CASSLLGSGWLETQYF. The CDR3 bases are TGTGCCAGCAGCTTACTGGGTAGCGGGTGGTTGGAGACCCAGTACTTC.

The chain is built from TRBV7-3 and TRBJ2-1; possible D gene TRBD2, 6 bases. V was clipped by 5 bases and J by 5 bases, with 16 bases between them. In germline, CDR1 is SGHTA, CDR2 FQGTGA. CDR3 size: 15 residues. CDR3 protein: CASSLLTSQNNEQFF. CDR3 bases: TGTGCCAGCAGCCTGCTTACTAGCCAGAACAATGAGCAGTTCTTC.

The chain has TRBV19 and TRBJ1-5; D call uncertain. V lost 5 bases and J 3 bases, leaving 8 bases between the germline ends. Germline assignment: CDR1 LNHDA and CDR2 SQIVND (reference sequence). The CDR3 runs 13 residues. This CDR3 reads CASSGQANQPQHF. Here the CDR3 DNA reads TGTGCCAGTAGTGGGCAGGCCAATCAGCCCCAGCATTTT.

The rearrangement links TRBV4-1 to TRBJ1-6; D remains unclear. V was cut by 1 base and J by 1 base, with 5 bases left in between. The CDR3 runs 15 residues. Germline V gives CDR1 MGHRA, CDR2 YSYEKL. CDR3 in DNA: TGCGCCAGCAGCCAAGGGAGATCCTATAATTCACCCCTCCACTTT. Protein product: CASSQGRSYNSPLHF.